This T cell receptor beta chain was captured by sequencing in a study of T cell repertoires in cytomegalovirus infection. Across the study: From public TCR beta signatures came an indication of both CMV infection and matching HLA type.

One entry per CDR3 protein results from TCRdb running MiXCR on the reads. Found here are about 920,000 distinct CDR3 sequences, less than 35% of them singletons; the top ten hold around 15%. The CDR3 spans 13 residues. V was trimmed by 5 bases and J by 5 bases, leaving 10 bases between them. Per germline, CDR1 SGHVS and CDR2 FQNEAQ. To note about this clonotype: Its antigen is undetermined.

The specimen was cultured CD8+ T cells from PBMCs, collected from culture after CMV antigen stimulation. This sequence joins TRBV7-8 and TRBJ1-5; TRBD1 might be the D (5 bases). The receptor comes from a human donor in good health (CMV status not recorded). Some clones in this sample may be carry-over from other donors' samples. CDR3 bases: TGTGCCAGCAGCATCGGGGCCGATCAGCCCCAGCATTTT. This translates into CASSIGADQPQHF.